This T cell receptor beta chain was captured in a study of blood T cell repertoires in COVID-19. Turning to the study itself: T cells, B-cell-depleted T cells, or PBMCs supplied cDNA or gDNA.

This clone was observed a single time. The protocol was immunoSEQ multiplex PCR, while the TCRdb copy is restricted to in-frame clones and leaves out a portion. The table shows a few hundred thousand clones, with roughly 85% occurring only once. The CDR3 loop spans 16 amino acids. Germline CDR1 MNHEY, CDR2 SVGEGT. With 6 bases removed from V and 6 bases from J, the gap between germline ends came to 23 bases. What was sequenced was peripheral blood. The chain has TRBV6-2 or TRBV6-3 and TRBJ1-1, with D possibly matching TRBD1 (5 bases). The sequence was obtained from a man aged 50-60 years with active or convalescent COVID-19. Here the CDR3 reads CASSHRPGRGGAEAFF. The CDR3 coding sequence is TGTGCCAGCAGCCACCGTCCGGGACGGGGGGGAGCTGAAGCTTTCTTT.